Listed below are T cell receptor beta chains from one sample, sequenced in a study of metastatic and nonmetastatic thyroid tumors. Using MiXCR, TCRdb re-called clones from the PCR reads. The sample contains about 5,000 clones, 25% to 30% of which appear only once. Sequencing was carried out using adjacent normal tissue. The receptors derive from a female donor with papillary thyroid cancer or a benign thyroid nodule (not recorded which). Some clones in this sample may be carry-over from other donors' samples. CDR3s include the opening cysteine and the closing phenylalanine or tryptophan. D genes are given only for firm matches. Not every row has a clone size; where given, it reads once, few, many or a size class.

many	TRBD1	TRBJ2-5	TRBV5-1	CASRGGETQYF	TGCGCCAGCCGAGGGGGCGAGACCCAGTACTTC
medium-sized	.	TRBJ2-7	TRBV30	CAWTLTGASGAF	TGTGCCTGGACCTTAACAGGGGCCTCGGGAGCCTTC
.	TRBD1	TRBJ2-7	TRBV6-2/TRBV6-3	CASSYSRSTPGTAASYEQYF	TGTGCCAGCAGTTACTCGCGGTCTACTCCTGGGACAGCCGCTTCCTACGAGCAGTACTTC
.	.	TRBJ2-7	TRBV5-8	CASSLHQGYEQYF	TGTGCCAGCAGCCTCCACCAGGGATACGAGCAGTACTTC
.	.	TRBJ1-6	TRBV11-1	CASSLVPQVSPLHF	TGTGCCAGCAGCTTAGTCCCACAGGTTTCACCCCTCCACTTT
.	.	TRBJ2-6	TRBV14	CASSQEQGLAPSGANVLTF	TGTGCCAGCAGCCAAGAGCAGGGCCTTGCGCCTTCGGGGGCCAACGTCCTGACTTTC
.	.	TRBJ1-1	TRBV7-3	CASSLDRSTEAFF	TGTGCCAGCAGCCTCGACAGGTCCACTGAAGCTTTCTTT
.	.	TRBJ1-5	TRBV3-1	CASSGDGDQPQHF	TGTGCCAGCAGCGGGGACGGGGATCAGCCCCAGCATTTT
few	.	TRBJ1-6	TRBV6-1	CASHWVYNSPLHF	TGTGCCAGCCACTGGGTCTATAATTCACCCCTCCACTTT
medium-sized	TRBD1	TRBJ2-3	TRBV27	CATNAQGATQYF	TGTGCCACCAACGCACAGGGGGCGACGCAGTATTTT
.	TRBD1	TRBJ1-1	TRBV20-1	CSARTGGLNTEAFF	TGCAGTGCTAGAACAGGGGGCCTGAACACTGAAGCTTTCTTT
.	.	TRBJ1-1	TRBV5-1	CASRPIPRGGEAFF	TGCGCCAGCAGACCGATACCCCGAGGGGGTGAAGCTTTCTTT
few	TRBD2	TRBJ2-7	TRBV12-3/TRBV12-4	CASSLFPSGSRNEQYF	TGTGCCAGCAGTTTATTTCCTAGCGGGAGTCGGAACGAGCAGTACTTC